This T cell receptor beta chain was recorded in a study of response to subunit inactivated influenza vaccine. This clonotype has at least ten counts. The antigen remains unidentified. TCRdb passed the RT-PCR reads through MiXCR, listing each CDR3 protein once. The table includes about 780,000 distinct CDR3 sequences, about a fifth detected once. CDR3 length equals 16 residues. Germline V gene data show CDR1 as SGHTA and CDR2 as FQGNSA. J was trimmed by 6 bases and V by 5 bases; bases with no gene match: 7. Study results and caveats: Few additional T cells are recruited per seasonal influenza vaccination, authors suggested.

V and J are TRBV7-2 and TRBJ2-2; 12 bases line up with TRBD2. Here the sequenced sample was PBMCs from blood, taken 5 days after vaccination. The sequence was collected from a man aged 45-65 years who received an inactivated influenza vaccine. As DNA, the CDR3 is TGTGCCAGCAGCACACCTAGCGGGAGGGCCGCCGGGGAGCTGTTTTTT. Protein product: CASSTPSGRAAGELFF.